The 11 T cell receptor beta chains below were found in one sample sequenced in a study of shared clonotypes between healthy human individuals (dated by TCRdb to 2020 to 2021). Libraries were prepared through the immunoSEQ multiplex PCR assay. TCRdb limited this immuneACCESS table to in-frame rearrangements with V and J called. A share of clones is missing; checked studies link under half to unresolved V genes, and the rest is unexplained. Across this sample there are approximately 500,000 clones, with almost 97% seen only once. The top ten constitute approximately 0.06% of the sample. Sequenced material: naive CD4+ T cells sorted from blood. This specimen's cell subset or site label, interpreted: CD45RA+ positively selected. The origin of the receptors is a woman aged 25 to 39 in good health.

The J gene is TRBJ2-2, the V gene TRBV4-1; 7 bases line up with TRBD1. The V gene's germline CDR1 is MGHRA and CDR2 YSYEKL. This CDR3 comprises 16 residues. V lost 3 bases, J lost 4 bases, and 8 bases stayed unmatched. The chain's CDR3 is CASSHPAGDSTGELFF. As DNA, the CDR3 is TGCGCCAGCAGCCACCCCGCAGGGGACAGCACCGGGGAGCTGTTTTTT.

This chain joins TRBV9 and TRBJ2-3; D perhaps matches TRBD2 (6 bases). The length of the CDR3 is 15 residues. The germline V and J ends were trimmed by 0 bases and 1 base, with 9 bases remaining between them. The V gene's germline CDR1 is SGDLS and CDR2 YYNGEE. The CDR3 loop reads CASSVAGDRTDTQYF. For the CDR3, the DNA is TGTGCCAGCAGCGTAGCGGGGGACCGCACAGATACGCAGTATTTT. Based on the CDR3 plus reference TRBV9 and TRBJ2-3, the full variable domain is DSGVTQTPKHLITATGQRVTLRCSPRSGDLSVYWYQQSLDQGLQFLIQYYNGEERAKGNILERFSAQQFPDLHSELNLSSLELGDSALYFCASSVAGDRTDTQYFGPGTRLTVL.

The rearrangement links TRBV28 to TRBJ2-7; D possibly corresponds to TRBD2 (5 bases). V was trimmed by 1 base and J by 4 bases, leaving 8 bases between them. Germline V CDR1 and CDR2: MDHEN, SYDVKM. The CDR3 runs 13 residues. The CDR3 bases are TGTGCCAGCAGTTTATCCGGGGAGTACGAGCAGTACTTC. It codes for CASSLSGEYEQYF.

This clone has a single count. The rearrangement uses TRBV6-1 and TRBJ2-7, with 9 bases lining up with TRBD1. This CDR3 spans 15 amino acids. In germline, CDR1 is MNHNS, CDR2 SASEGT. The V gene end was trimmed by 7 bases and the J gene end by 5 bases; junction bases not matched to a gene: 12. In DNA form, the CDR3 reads TGTGCCAGCATGGCGGCTCTGGGACAGGGCCACGAGCAGTACTTC. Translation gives CASMAALGQGHEQYF.

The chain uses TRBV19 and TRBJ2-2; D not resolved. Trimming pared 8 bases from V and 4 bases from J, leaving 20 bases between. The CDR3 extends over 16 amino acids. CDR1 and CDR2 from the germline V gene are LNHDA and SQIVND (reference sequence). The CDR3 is CASQIKGLLRTGELFF. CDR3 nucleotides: TGTGCCAGTCAAATAAAGGGTTTGTTACGCACCGGGGAGCTGTTTTTT.

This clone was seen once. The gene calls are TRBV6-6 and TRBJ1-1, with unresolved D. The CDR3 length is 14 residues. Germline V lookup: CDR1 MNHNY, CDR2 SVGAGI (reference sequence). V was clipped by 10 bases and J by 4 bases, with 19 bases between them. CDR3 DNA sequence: TGTGCCACCCAAGGAGGAGGTTCCTTCACTGAAGCTTTCTTT. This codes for CATQGGGSFTEAFF.

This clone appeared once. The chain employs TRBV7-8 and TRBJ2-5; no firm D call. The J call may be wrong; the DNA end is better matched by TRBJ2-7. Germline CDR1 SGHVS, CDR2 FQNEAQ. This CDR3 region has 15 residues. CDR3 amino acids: CASSLLIGTNYEQYF. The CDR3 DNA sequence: TGTGCCAGCAGCTTATTGATCGGCACCAACTACGAGCAGTACTTC.

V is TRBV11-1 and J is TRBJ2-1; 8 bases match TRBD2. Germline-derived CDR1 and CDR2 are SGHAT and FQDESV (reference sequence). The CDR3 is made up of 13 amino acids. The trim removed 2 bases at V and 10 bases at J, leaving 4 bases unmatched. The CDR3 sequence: CASSLLAGHEQFF. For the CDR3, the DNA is TGTGCCAGCAGCTTATTAGCGGGGCACGAGCAGTTCTTC.

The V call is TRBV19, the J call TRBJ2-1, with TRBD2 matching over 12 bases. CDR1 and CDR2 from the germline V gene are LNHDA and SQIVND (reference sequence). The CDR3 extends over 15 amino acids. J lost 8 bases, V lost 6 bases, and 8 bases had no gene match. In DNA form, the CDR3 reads TGTGCCAGTAGCGGTACTAGCGGGAGGAGGTATGAGCAGTTCTTC. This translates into CASSGTSGRRYEQFF.

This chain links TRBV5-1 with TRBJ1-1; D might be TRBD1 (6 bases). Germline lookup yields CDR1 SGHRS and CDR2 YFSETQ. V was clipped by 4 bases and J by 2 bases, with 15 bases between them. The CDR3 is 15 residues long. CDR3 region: CASSDTRDNNTEAFF. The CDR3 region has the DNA TGCGCCAGCAGCGACACCCGGGACAACAACACTGAAGCTTTCTTT.

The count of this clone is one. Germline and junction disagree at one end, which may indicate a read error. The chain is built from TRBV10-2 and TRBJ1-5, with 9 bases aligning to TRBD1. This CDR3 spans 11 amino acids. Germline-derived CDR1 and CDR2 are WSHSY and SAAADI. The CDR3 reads CASSDRDRVYF. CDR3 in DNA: TGCGCCAGCAGTGACCGGGACAGGGTATATTTT.